Listed below are T cell receptor beta chains from one sample, sequenced in a study of early T cells in non-severe SARS-CoV-2 infection. TCRdb re-derived calls from the 5' RACE reads in MiXCR, one entry per CDR3 protein. Among fewer than 65,000 distinct CDR3 sequences, around 12% were seen once, and the ten largest hold less than 1.5%. The sample was whole blood. The receptor source for this set is an adult who was a healthcare worker with PCR-confirmed SARS-CoV-2 infection or an uninfected control (not recorded which). Both conserved end residues are part of each CDR3.

15 TRBJ1-4 TRBV20-1 CSATDRVSPNEKLFF
14 TRBJ2-7 TRBV6-5 CASRPLGRVSEQYF
14 TRBJ1-6 TRBV7-6 CASSLGDRSSPLHF
15 TRBJ2-7 TRBV21-1 CASRGRDGSSYEQYF
14 TRBJ2-7 TRBV9 CASSVAGGGYEQYF
14 TRBJ2-1 TRBV7-2 CASSFGTGRRPQFF
14 TRBJ1-5 TRBV30 CAWSVQGGNQPQHF
15 TRBJ1-5 TRBV23-1 CASSHPNRHHQPQHF
16 TRBJ2-3 TRBV5-6 CASSLAGAVSTDTQYF
15 TRBJ2-1 TRBV10-2 CASSESLAGGATEFF
13 TRBJ1-2 TRBV29-1 CSVGLRGQHGYTF
15 TRBJ1-4 TRBV12-3/TRBV12-4 CASSLMGQTNEKLFF
15 TRBJ2-1 TRBV7-7 CASSPPGGSYNEQFF
15 TRBJ2-5 TRBV5-1 CASSLGTRGQETQYF
15 TRBJ1-4 TRBV6-1 CASSEGDRGGEKLFF
14 TRBJ1-4 TRBV12-2 CASRFDGYDEKLFF
16 TRBJ2-7 TRBV21-1 CASSKDPRDVSYEQYF
15 TRBJ1-4 TRBV30 CAWSALGTVNEKLFF
13 TRBJ1-1 TRBV7-3 CASSLSGNTEAFF
16 TRBJ1-2 TRBV6-6 CASSPPADGLGYGYTF
16 TRBJ2-2 TRBV4-2 CASSQVSGTNTGELFF
14 TRBJ2-1 TRBV11-2 CASGLGRVAAEQFF
15 TRBJ1-5 TRBV7-2 CASSLGGSLGKPQHF
10 TRBJ1-2 TRBV29-1 CSVSDWGYTF
15 TRBJ2-7 TRBV12-3/TRBV12-4 CASSLDTGWRQEQYF
14 TRBJ1-6 TRBV9 CASSGGRQNSPLHF
17 TRBJ2-7 TRBV7-2 CASSLGLAGGLAVEQYF
15 TRBJ1-2 TRBV3-1 CASSQVAGRHYGYTF
13 TRBJ1-2 TRBV20-1 CSASDRAISGYTF